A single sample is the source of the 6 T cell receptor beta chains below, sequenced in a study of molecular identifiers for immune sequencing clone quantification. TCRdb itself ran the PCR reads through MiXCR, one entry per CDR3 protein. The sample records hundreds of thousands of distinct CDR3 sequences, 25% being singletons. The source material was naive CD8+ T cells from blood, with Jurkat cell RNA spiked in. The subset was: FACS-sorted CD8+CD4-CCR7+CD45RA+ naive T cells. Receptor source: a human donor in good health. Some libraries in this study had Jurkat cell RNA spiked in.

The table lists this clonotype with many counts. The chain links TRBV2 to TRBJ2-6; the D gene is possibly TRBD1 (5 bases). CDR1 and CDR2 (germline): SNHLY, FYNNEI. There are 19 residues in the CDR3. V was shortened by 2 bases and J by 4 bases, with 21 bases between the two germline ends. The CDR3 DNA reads TGTGCCAGCAGTGAAATAACCGGCGTGGCAGGGCCCGGGGCCAACGTCCTGACTTTC. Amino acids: CASSEITGVAGPGANVLTF.

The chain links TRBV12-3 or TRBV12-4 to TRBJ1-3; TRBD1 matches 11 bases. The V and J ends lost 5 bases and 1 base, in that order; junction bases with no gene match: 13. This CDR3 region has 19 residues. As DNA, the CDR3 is TGTGCCAGCAGTACAACCACCCCGGACAGGGGGCATTCTGGAAACACCATATATTTT. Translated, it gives CASSTTTPDRGHSGNTIYF.

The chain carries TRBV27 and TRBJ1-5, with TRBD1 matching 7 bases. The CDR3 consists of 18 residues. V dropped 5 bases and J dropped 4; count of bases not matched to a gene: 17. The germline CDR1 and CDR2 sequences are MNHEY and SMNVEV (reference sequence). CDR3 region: CASSPIKARGLGNQPQHF. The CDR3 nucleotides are TGTGCCAGCAGTCCGATAAAGGCGAGGGGGCTAGGGAATCAGCCCCAGCATTTT.

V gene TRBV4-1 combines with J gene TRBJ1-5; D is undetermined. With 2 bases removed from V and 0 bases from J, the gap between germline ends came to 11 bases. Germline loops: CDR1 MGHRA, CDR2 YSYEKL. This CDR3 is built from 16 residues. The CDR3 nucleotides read TGCGCCAGCAGCCAAATATTAGACAATAGCAATCAGCCCCAGCATTTT. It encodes CASSQILDNSNQPQHF.

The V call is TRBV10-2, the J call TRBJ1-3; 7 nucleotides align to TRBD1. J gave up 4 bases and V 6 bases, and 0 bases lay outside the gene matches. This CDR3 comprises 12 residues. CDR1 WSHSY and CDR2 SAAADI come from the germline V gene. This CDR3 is CASRDRGNTIYF. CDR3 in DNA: TGCGCCAGCAGGGACAGGGGAAACACCATATATTTT.

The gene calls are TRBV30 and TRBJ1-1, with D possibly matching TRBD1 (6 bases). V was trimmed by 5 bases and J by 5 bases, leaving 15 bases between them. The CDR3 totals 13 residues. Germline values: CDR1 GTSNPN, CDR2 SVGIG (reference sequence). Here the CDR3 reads CAWRDMGLTEAFF. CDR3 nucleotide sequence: TGTGCCTGGCGGGACATGGGATTAACTGAAGCTTTCTTT.